Described below is a single T cell receptor (beta chain) sequence and its context. This clone's antigen is unknown. No quality values exist for individual bases; no much larger clone is one base distant. This specimen belongs to a study of CD8 T cells in Susac syndrome (dated by TCRdb to between 2019 and 2020). About the study as a whole: The study used repertoire sequencing to test whether antigen drove CD8+ T cell activation and differentiation in Susac syndrome. The study compared CD8+ T cell repertoire clonality among about a dozen healthy donors, 14 Susac syndrome patients and roughly 16 multiple sclerosis patients.

Peripheral blood CD8+ and CD4+ T cells from healthy donors, Susac syndrome patients and multiple sclerosis patients were profiled using high-throughput TCR beta sequencing. The multiple sclerosis controls were treatment-naive patients who had stable or active relapsing-remitting disease and met the revised McDonald criteria. CD8+ TEMRA cells were enriched by FACS, while bulk CD8+ and CD4+ T cells were purified by magnetic negative isolation. Blood was collected in EDTA tubes and processed within 24 hours, with PBMCs isolated through density gradient centrifugation. PBMCs intended for TCR sequencing were cryopreserved in liquid nitrogen and thawed later in a water bath at 37 degrees C. Purity of sorted or isolated CD4+, CD8+ and CD8+ TEMRA cells was at least 90%. RNA was extracted using the RNeasy kit, and about 0.45 to 1 ug of the RNA was reverse transcribed with random hexamers. The immunoSEQ multiplex PCR assay, which covers 54 Vbeta and 13 Jbeta segments, was used to amplify TCR beta CDR3 regions. Bias from PCR amplification was corrected by using a synthetic template baseline for primer optimization and for computational correction. Processing in the source paper ran as follows. Reads were annotated to V, D and J genes according to IMGT and were analyzed with immunoSEQ Analyzer, with only productive sequences retained. Clonality was calculated as one minus the Shannon entropy normalized by log2 of the number of productive unique sequences. For each patient and control, public and private clones were evaluated within the 100 most prevalent clones. Susac-specific clones were defined as absent from healthy and MS cohorts, some 1,000 published viral clones and other ImmuneACCESS disease sequences. TCRdb trimmed public reads at Q25 via fastp, called clones via MiXCR and kept in-frame beta chains. A single entry per CDR3 protein holds the most common genes and DNA from its merged rows. The V and J calls reflect TCRdb's pipeline rather than the authors' work. This sample holds just over 150,000 distinct CDR3 sequences; around 95% were observed only once. Jointly, the top ten make up 0.15% of the sample.

The full study reports these points: The number of individuals in the TCR sequencing and HLA analysis was acknowledged as relatively small.

V is shortened by 3 bases, J by 8 bases, and the region joining them spans 11 bases. Its CDR3 holds 12 amino acids, cysteine through phenylalanine. Only the CDR3 DNA is retained, 36 bases long and in frame from the first base. As encoded in the germline V gene, CDR1 is SQVTM while CDR2 is ANQGSEA. The sequencing input was CD8+ T cells from PBMCs. The chain links TRBV29-1 with TRBJ2-1, with the D gene too uncertain to name. The receptor was isolated from a human donor with multiple sclerosis. The nucleotide sequence reads as follows: TGCAGCGTTGAGAAGTCGCTGGATGAGCAGTTCTTC. Its translation reads: CSVEKSLDEQFF.